These 9 T cell receptor beta chains share one sample of origin, sequenced in a study of shared clonotypes between healthy human individuals. Some clones are missing from TCRdb's copy, which holds only in-frame ones; the method was immunoSEQ multiplex PCR. The sample holds hundreds of thousands of clones, 90% to 95% seen once. Positively selected for CCR7, the CD45RO-negative cells used as naive CD8 cells excluded terminally differentiated effector memory CD45RA+ cells. The sample taken for sequencing was naive CD8+ T cells sorted from blood. The receptor set was obtained from a man between 25 and 39 years old in good health.

This rearrangement joins TRBV7-9 to TRBJ2-7; D is perhaps TRBD1 (5 bases). Germline V gene sequence: CDR1 SEHNR, CDR2 FQNEAQ (reference sequence). CDR3 length: 12 residues. Trimming cost V 2 bases and J 6 bases, with 8 bases left between them. The CDR3 DNA sequence: TGTGCCAGCAGCTTACCAGGGCGCGAGCAGTACTTC. It specifies CASSLPGREQYF.

The CDR3 is CASSDSRIQETQYF. The CDR3 DNA sequence: TGTGCCAGCAGCGACAGTCGGATACAAGAGACCCAGTACTTC. The genes are TRBV7-9 and TRBJ2-5, with a possible D match to TRBD1 (5 bases). Looked up from germline, CDR1 is SEHNR and CDR2 is FQNEAQ (reference sequence). The CDR3 is made up of 14 amino acids. Between the trimmed V and J ends, which lost 5 bases and 2 bases, there was a span of 12 bases.

The chain is built from TRBV7-9 and TRBJ1-4; 9 positions agree with TRBD1. CDR1 SEHNR and CDR2 FQNEAQ come from the germline V gene (reference sequence). Trimming removed 5 bases from V and 0 bases from J; junction bases left unmatched: 4. The CDR3 sequence is 16 residues long. The DNA for the CDR3 is TGTGCCAGCAGCCCAGGGACAGGGCCAACTAATGAAAAACTGTTTTTT. The encoded protein is CASSPGTGPTNEKLFF.

The chain carries TRBV30 and TRBJ2-1, with D maybe TRBD1 (6 bases). The CDR3 runs 13 residues. V was cut by 5 bases and J by 7 bases, with 15 bases left in between. Looked up from germline, CDR1 is GTSNPN and CDR2 is SVGIG (reference sequence). The CDR3 region has the DNA TGTGCCTGGCGCCCCGGACAGACTAATGAGCAGTTCTTC. This translates into CAWRPGQTNEQFF. The full variable domain, rest sourced from reference TRBV30 and TRBJ2-1, is SQTIHQWPATLVQPVGSPLSLECTVEGTSNPNLYWYRQAAGRGLQLLFYSVGIGQISSEVPQNLSASRPQDRQFILSSKKLLLSDSGFYLCAWRPGQTNEQFFGPGTRLTVL.

The rearrangement links TRBV29-1 to TRBJ2-7; 7 nucleotides agree with TRBD1. J lost 2 bases, V lost 4 bases, and 5 bases had no gene match. Germline CDR1 is SQVTM and CDR2 is ANQGSEA. This CDR3 contains 13 residues. The CDR3 bases are TGCAGCGTTGTAGGGACAGCAGCCTACGAGCAGTACTTC. Protein sequence: CSVVGTAAYEQYF.

The table lists this clone with a few counts. The V gene is TRBV4-3, the J gene TRBJ1-4; D gene ambiguous. Germline V gene sequence: CDR1 LGHNA, CDR2 YSLEER. The CDR3 has 16 amino acids. V was shortened by 0 bases and J by 0 bases, with 8 bases between the two germline ends. The CDR3: CASSQDGSTTNEKLFF. CDR3 nucleotides: TGCGCCAGCAGCCAAGACGGTTCAACAACTAATGAAAAACTGTTTTTT.

Concerning this clone itself: This sample includes further DNA sequences coding for the same CDR3. This sequence joins TRBV7-9 and TRBJ2-7; D not resolved. V lost 5 bases, J lost 0 bases, and 11 bases lay in between. CDR1 SEHNR and CDR2 FQNEAQ come from the germline V gene (reference sequence). The CDR3 spans 14 residues. DNA for the CDR3: TGTGCCAGCAGCCTAACTGAAAGCTCCTACGAGCAGTACTTC. Translation gives CASSLTESSYEQYF.

The chain recombines TRBV12-2 with TRBJ2-7; the table's D gene call, TRBD2, was not cross checked with the DNA. TRBV12-2 is shown as a pseudogene. The CDR3 loop spans 20 amino acids. CDR3 bases: TGTGCAAGTCGCTTAGTCGGTACTAGCGCAAAGCTACCCGACTCCTACGAGCAGTACTTC. Its translation: CASRLVGTSAKLPDSYEQYF.

This clone showed up just once. The chain uses TRBV7-9 and TRBJ1-5; D ambiguous. V dropped 4 bases and J dropped 10 bases, with 11 bases sitting between them. This CDR3 comprises 12 residues. Germline CDR1 is SEHNR and CDR2 is FQNEAQ (reference sequence). The CDR3 DNA follows: TGTGCCAGCAGCTCGACCCTTCGACCCCAGCATTTT. Its protein is CASSSTLRPQHF.